The 25 T cell receptor beta chains in this list originate from one sample, sequenced in a study of T cell responses to AZD1222 COVID-19 vaccine. Profiled with immunoSEQ multiplex PCR; TCRdb holds only in-frame clones, not every one. The table includes over 130,000 clones, 75% to 95% detected once. Material: peripheral blood, obtained 28 days after the second AZD1222 dose. The receptors derive from an adult who received the AZD1222 COVID-19 vaccine.

The chain combines TRBV6-5 with TRBJ1-1; D is undetermined. With 2 bases removed from V and 4 bases from J, the gap between germline ends came to 8 bases. This CDR3 is 13 amino acids long. Germline lookup yields CDR1 MNHEY and CDR2 SVGAGI. The CDR3 region is CASSYGLGTEAFF. CDR3 nucleotides: TGTGCCAGCAGTTACGGATTAGGCACTGAAGCTTTCTTT.

The gene calls are TRBV7-9 and TRBJ1-4, with no clear D. CDR3 length equals 15 residues. V lost 5 bases to trimming and J lost 0 bases, with 10 bases between them. CDR1 and CDR2 (germline): SEHNR, FQNEAQ (reference sequence). The CDR3 sequence is CASSPLLATNEKLFF. The DNA of the CDR3 is TGTGCCAGCAGCCCCCTATTAGCAACTAATGAAAAACTGTTTTTT.

This rearrangement joins TRBV5-4 to TRBJ2-1; perhaps TRBD2 as D (6 bases). The CDR3 is made up of 13 amino acids. V was cut by 3 bases and J by 13 bases, with 17 bases left in between. Germline loops: CDR1 SGHNT, CDR2 YYREEE (reference sequence). DNA of the CDR3: TGTGCCAGCAGCTCGTCCTCCGGGAGTCCTCAGTTCTTC. This sequence encodes CASSSSSGSPQFF.

This clone has a single count. The chain has TRBV12-5 and TRBJ2-7, with D possibly matching TRBD2 (6 bases). The germline gives CDR1 LGHNT, CDR2 FRNRAP. The CDR3 runs to 15 residues. V lost 0 bases and J lost 2, with 11 bases in between. CDR3 sequence (DNA): TGTGCTAGTGGTTTGGTCGGGGGTGGGGCCTACGAGCAGTACTTC. Translating gives CASGLVGGGAYEQYF.

This rearrangement joins TRBV11-2 to TRBJ2-7; TRBD1 aligns across 8 bases. This CDR3 has 17 amino acids. The germline gives CDR1 SGHAT, CDR2 FQNNGV. Losses at the gene ends were 5 bases for V and 0 bases for J; bases not matched to a gene: 12. The CDR3 nucleotides are TGTGCCAGCAGCCCCCCCAGGGGGCAGGAAGCCTCCTACGAGCAGTACTTC. Amino acids: CASSPPRGQEASYEQYF.

V and J are TRBV18 and TRBJ2-3, with 8 nucleotides matching TRBD2. The CDR3 runs 16 residues. Germline V lookup: CDR1 KGHSH, CDR2 LQKENI. The ends lost 1 base at V and 6 bases at J; junction bases unmatched: 9. For the CDR3, the DNA is TGTGCCAGCTCACCACTTGAAATAGCGGGAATGGATACGCAGTATTTT. This sequence encodes CASSPLEIAGMDTQYF.

This rearrangement joins TRBV24-1 to TRBJ2-5, with D possibly being TRBD1 or TRBD2 (5 bases each). The CDR3 runs to 15 residues. CDR1 is KGHDR and CDR2 is SFDVKD in the germline V gene. V was shortened by 4 bases and J by 2 bases, with 13 bases between the two germline ends. CDR3 loop: CATSETGRVQETQYF. CDR3 DNA: TGTGCCACCAGTGAGACGGGACGGGTGCAAGAGACCCAGTACTTC.

This rearrangement joins TRBV5-6 to TRBJ1-2; D is possibly TRBD1 (5 bases). Trimming shortened V by 4 bases and J by 6 bases, and 19 bases separated the two germline ends. The CDR3 contains 15 residues. CDR1 is SGHDT and CDR2 is YYEEEE in the germline V gene. The CDR3 coding sequence is TGTGCCAGCAGCCAACCCCGAGGGGTTACAGATGGCTACACCTTC. The encoded protein is CASSQPRGVTDGYTF.

V gene TRBV5-4 combines with J gene TRBJ2-7; TRBD1 aligns across 9 bases. Germline loops: CDR1 SGHNT, CDR2 YYREEE (reference sequence). The trim removed 3 bases at V and 4 bases at J, leaving 2 bases unmatched. This CDR3 has 13 amino acids. As DNA, the CDR3 is TGTGCCAGCAGCTGGGACAGGGTATACGAGCAGTACTTC. It yields the protein CASSWDRVYEQYF.

The V call is TRBV2, the J call TRBJ2-7; D ambiguous. Trimming stripped 7 bases from V and 3 bases from J, with 10 bases between. This CDR3 has 12 residues. Germline V gene lookup returns CDR1 SNHLY and CDR2 FYNNEI. CDR3 DNA sequence: TGTGCCAGCACTTTGGACGGCTACGAGCAGTACTTC. Encoded protein: CASTLDGYEQYF.

This chain uses TRBV19 with TRBJ2-1; 7 bases line up with TRBD2. V was pared by 3 bases and J by 4 bases, with 6 bases of the junction left unmatched. The germline V gene has CDR1 LNHDA and CDR2 SQIVND (reference sequence). The CDR3 spans 15 residues. This CDR3 is CASSISSGEYNEQFF. The CDR3 DNA sequence: TGTGCCAGTAGTATCTCTAGCGGTGAATACAATGAGCAGTTCTTC.

About this clone itself: Relative to the germline gene, one junction end is altered; a read error may explain this. The gene calls are TRBV5-4 and TRBJ1-1; D is unresolved. The CDR3 runs 15 residues. From germline, CDR1 is SGHNT and CDR2 YYREEE (reference sequence). For the CDR3, the DNA is TGTGCCAGCAGCGCACCCGGTCGGCCGAACCCTGAAGCTTTCTTT. This translates into CASSAPGRPNPEAFF.

V usage is TRBV6-5 and J usage is TRBJ1-4, with D possibly matching TRBD1 (6 bases). The CDR3 is 16 amino acids. The germline V gene has CDR1 MNHEY and CDR2 SVGAGI. Trimming took off 0 bases at V and 2 bases at J, with 10 bases between the two ends. The CDR3 nucleotides read TGTGCCAGCAGTTACTCAATAGGGGGGACTAATGAAAAACTGTTTTTT. Protein sequence: CASSYSIGGTNEKLFF.

The chain recombines TRBV6-4 with TRBJ2-7; possible D gene TRBD2, 5 bases. Trimming shortened V by 0 bases and J by 5 bases, and 8 bases separated the two germline ends. The CDR3 extends over 13 amino acids. In germline, CDR1 is MRHNA, CDR2 SNTAGT. CDR3 sequence reads: CASSDSASNEQYF. The DNA for the CDR3 is TGTGCCAGCAGTGACTCCGCTAGCAACGAGCAGTACTTC.

This chain links TRBV5-4 with TRBJ2-3; 12 bases map to TRBD2. The CDR3 covers 17 residues. The V and J ends lost 0 bases and 6 bases, in that order; junction bases with no gene match: 8. Germline lookup yields CDR1 SGHNT and CDR2 YYREEE (reference sequence). Here the CDR3 reads CASSLDLAGGLKDTQYF. The CDR3 DNA reads TGTGCCAGCAGCTTGGATCTAGCGGGAGGGCTGAAGGATACGCAGTATTTT. Based on the CDR3 plus reference TRBV5-4 and TRBJ2-3, the full variable domain is ETGVTQSPTHLIKTRGQQVTLRCSSQSGHNTVSWYQQALGQGPQFIFQYYREEENGRGNFPPRFSGLQFPNYSSELNVNALELDDSALYLCASSLDLAGGLKDTQYFGPGTRLTVL.

The chain combines TRBV12-5 with TRBJ1-6; D ambiguous. Germline V CDR1 and CDR2: LGHNT, FRNRAP. The CDR3 contains 14 residues. V lost 5 bases and J 4 bases, leaving 9 bases between the germline ends. The CDR3 coding sequence is TGTGCTAGTGGTCCGAGCAGTTATAATTCACCCCTCCACTTT. The encoded protein is CASGPSSYNSPLHF.

The chain couples TRBV7-6 to TRBJ1-1; 8 bases are a match to TRBD1. The V segment lost 5 bases and the J segment 1 base; nucleotides outside the gene matches: 12. The CDR3 length is 17 residues. Germline values: CDR1 SGHVS, CDR2 FNYEAQ. As DNA, the CDR3 is TGTGCCAGCAGCCCAAGGGGCAGGGGGCTGGGGAACACTGAAGCTTTCTTT. It yields the protein CASSPRGRGLGNTEAFF. Combining the CDR3 with reference TRBV7-6 and TRBJ1-1 gives the whole variable domain GAGVSQSPRYKVTKRGQDVALRCDPISGHVSLYWYRQALGQGPEFLTYFNYEAQQDKSGLPNDRFSAERPEGSISTLTIQRTEQRDSAMYRCASSPRGRGLGNTEAFFGQGTRLTVV.

The rearrangement links TRBV5-6 to TRBJ1-2; D is perhaps TRBD1 (5 bases). Trimming left V 1 base short and J 4 bases short, with 14 bases between. This CDR3 has 15 amino acids. Germline CDR1 reads SGHDT; CDR2 reads YYEEEE. The CDR3 DNA sequence: TGTGCCAGCAGCTTGCTGGGGCAGGGAGGCTATGGCTACACCTTC. Its translation: CASSLLGQGGYGYTF.

The chain links TRBV18 to TRBJ1-2; D is possibly TRBD1 (5 bases). Germline lookup yields CDR1 KGHSH and CDR2 LQKENI. Trimming took off 2 bases at V and 6 bases at J, with 16 bases between the two ends. CDR3 length: 15 amino acids. The chain's CDR3 is CASSPTGGLTHGYTF. CDR3 bases: TGTGCCAGCTCACCAACCGGGGGTCTTACTCATGGCTACACCTTC.

The genes are TRBV5-6 and TRBJ2-2, with no clear D. CDR1 is SGHDT, CDR2 YYEEEE, per germline. CDR3 length equals 14 residues. V dropped 5 bases and J dropped 2 bases, with 10 bases sitting between them. DNA of the CDR3: TGTGCCAGCAGTTTAGATCCCAACACCGGGGAGCTGTTTTTT. Its translation: CASSLDPNTGELFF.

The rearrangement uses TRBV6-6 and TRBJ2-7, with TRBD1 matching over 8 bases. V shed 6 bases, J shed 0 bases, and the junction held 10 bases outside the gene matches. The germline V gene has CDR1 MNHNY and CDR2 SVGAGI (reference sequence). This CDR3 has 16 residues. The CDR3 DNA follows: TGTGCCAGCAGACGTTCAGGGGGCGGGCCCTCCTACGAGCAGTACTTC. This encodes CASRRSGGGPSYEQYF.

The chain recombines TRBV15 with TRBJ2-2, with D perhaps TRBD1 or TRBD2 (6 bases each). The CDR3 consists of 17 residues. V was cut by 1 base and J by 0 bases, with 12 bases left in between. Germline assignment: CDR1 LNHNV and CDR2 YYDKDF (reference sequence). CDR3 DNA: TGTGCCACCAGCAGAGCCCGGGGGCCTACGAACACCGGGGAGCTGTTTTTT. Amino acids: CATSRARGPTNTGELFF.

The chain carries TRBV14 and TRBJ2-7; 12 nucleotides agree with TRBD2. V gave up 1 base and J gave up 3 bases; unmatched junction bases: 4. In germline, CDR1 is SGHDN, CDR2 FVKESK. The CDR3 extends over 16 amino acids. CDR3 protein: CASSQGPGLAGYEQYF. The CDR3 coding sequence is TGTGCCAGCAGCCAAGGTCCGGGACTAGCGGGCTACGAGCAGTACTTC.

The chain recombines TRBV6-5 with TRBJ1-2, with D tentatively TRBD1 (5 bases). CDR1 and CDR2 from the germline V gene are MNHEY and SVGAGI. V lost 6 bases and J 6 bases, leaving 20 bases between the germline ends. There are 15 residues in the CDR3. Here the CDR3 reads CASRMEGAILHGYTF. CDR3 nucleotides: TGTGCCAGCAGGATGGAAGGGGCCATCCTGCATGGCTACACCTTC.

As regards this clone: Other DNA sequences in the same sample also yield this CDR3. This rearrangement joins TRBV27 to TRBJ1-5; TRBD1 aligns across 10 bases. The CDR3 has 15 residues. Germline lookup yields CDR1 MNHEY and CDR2 SMNVEV (reference sequence). J was trimmed by 2 bases and V by 2 bases; bases with no gene match: 0. CDR3 DNA: TGTGCCAGCAGTTTAGGGACAGGGGGCAATCAGCCCCAGCATTTT. Translated: CASSLGTGGNQPQHF.